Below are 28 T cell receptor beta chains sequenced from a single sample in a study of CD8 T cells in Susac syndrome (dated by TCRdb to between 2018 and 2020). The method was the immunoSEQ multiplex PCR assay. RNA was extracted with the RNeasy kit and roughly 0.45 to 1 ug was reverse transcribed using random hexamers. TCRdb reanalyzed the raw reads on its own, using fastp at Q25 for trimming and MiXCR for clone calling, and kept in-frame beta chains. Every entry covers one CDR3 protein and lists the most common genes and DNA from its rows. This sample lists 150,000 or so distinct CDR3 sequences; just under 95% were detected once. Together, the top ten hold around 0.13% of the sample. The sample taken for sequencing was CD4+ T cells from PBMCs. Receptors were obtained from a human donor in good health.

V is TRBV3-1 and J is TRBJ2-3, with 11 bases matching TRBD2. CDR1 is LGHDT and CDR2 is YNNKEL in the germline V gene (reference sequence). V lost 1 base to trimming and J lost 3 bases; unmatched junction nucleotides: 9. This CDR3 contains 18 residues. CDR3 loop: CASSQATPGLAATDTQYF. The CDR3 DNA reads TGTGCCAGCAGCCAAGCTACCCCGGGACTAGCGGCTACAGATACGCAGTATTTT.

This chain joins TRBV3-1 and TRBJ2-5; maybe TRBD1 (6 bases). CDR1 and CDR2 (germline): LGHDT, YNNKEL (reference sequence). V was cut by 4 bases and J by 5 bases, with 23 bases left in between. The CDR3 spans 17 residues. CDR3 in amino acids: CASSRDTPGRLGETQYF. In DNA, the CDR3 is TGTGCCAGCAGCCGGGACACCCCGGGAAGGCTTGGTGAGACCCAGTACTTC.

The CDR3 sequence: CASRSREVAGDQEQFF. The CDR3 nucleotides read TGTGCCAGCAGATCCCGAGAGGTAGCGGGGGATCAGGAGCAGTTCTTC. The chain has TRBV12-3 or TRBV12-4 and TRBJ2-1; 9 bases align to TRBD2. The CDR3 totals 16 residues. With V trimmed by 6 bases and J by 10 bases, 16 bases remained unmatched.

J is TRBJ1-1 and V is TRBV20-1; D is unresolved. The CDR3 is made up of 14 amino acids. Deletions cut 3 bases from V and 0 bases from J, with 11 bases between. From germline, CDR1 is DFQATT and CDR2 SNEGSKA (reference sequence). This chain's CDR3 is CSASEAGMNTEAFF. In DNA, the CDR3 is TGCAGTGCTAGCGAGGCGGGGATGAACACTGAAGCTTTCTTT.

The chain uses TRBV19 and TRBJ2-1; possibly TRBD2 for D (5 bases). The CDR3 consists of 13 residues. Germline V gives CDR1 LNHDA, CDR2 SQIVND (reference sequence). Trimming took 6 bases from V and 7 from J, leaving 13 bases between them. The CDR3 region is CASRQYTGNEQFF. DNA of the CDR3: TGTGCCAGTAGACAGTACACGGGAAATGAGCAGTTCTTC.

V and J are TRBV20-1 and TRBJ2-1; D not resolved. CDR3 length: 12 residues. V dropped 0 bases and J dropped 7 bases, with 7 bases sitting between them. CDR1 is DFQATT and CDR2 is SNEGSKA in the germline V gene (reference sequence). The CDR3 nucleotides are TGCAGTGCTAGAGATCGGGTTAATGAGCAGTTCTTC. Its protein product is CSARDRVNEQFF.

The chain's CDR3 is CASSQGLAGVNNEQFF. The CDR3 DNA is TGTGCCAGCAGCCAAGGTCTAGCGGGGGTTAACAATGAGCAGTTCTTC. The J gene is TRBJ2-1, the V gene TRBV3-1; 10 bases map to TRBD2. V lost 1 base and J lost 5; bases outside the gene matches: 5. The CDR3 loop spans 16 amino acids. Germline loops: CDR1 LGHDT, CDR2 YNNKEL (reference sequence).

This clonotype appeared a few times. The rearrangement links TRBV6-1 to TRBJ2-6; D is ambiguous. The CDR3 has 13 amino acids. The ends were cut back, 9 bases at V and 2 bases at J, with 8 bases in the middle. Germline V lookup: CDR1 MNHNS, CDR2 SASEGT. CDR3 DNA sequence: TGTGCCAGAGTGGTAGCTGGGGCCAACGTCCTGACTTTC. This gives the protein CARVVAGANVLTF.

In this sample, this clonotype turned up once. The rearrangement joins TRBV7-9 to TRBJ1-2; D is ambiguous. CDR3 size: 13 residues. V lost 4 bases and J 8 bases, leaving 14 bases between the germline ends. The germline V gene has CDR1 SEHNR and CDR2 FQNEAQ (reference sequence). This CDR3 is CASSSTGLAGYTF. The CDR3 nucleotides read TGTGCCAGCAGCTCAACCGGACTGGCCGGCTACACCTTC.

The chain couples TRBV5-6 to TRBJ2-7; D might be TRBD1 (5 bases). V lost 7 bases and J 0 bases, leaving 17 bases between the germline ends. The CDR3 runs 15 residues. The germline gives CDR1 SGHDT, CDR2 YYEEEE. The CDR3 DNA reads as TGTGCCAGCCCAACGCAGGGTCCCTCCTCCTACGAGCAGTACTTC. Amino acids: CASPTQGPSSYEQYF.

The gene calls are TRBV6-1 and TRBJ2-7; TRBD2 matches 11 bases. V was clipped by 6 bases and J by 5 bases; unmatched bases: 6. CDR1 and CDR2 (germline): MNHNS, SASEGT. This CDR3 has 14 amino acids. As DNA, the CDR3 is TGTGCCAGCAGCCTAGCGGGGGGCCGCGACGAGCAGTACTTC. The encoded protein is CASSLAGGRDEQYF.

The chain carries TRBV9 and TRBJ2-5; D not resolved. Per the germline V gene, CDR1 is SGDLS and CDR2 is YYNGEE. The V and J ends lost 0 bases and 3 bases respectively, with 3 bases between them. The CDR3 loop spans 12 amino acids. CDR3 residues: CASSVAEETQYF. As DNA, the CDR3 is TGTGCCAGCAGCGTAGCTGAAGAGACCCAGTACTTC.

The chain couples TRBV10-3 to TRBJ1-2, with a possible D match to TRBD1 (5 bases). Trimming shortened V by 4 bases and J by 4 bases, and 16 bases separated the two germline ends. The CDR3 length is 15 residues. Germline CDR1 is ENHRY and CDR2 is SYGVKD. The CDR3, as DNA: TGTGCCATCAGTGTAGACCGGGGGGATCTCTATGGCTACACCTTC. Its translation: CAISVDRGDLYGYTF.

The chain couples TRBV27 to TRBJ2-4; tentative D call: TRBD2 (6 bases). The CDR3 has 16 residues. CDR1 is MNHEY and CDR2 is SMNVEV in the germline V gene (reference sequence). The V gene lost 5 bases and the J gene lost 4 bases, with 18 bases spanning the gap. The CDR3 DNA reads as TGTGCCAGCAGTCGGCGTGGAGGGGTAGTGAAAAACATTCAGTACTTC. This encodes CASSRRGGVVKNIQYF.

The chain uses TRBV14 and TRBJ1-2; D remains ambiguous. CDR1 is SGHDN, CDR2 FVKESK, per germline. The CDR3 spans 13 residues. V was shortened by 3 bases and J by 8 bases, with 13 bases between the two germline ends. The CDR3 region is CASSQSPARGYTF. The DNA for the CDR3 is TGTGCCAGCAGCCAGTCCCCAGCCCGGGGCTACACCTTC.

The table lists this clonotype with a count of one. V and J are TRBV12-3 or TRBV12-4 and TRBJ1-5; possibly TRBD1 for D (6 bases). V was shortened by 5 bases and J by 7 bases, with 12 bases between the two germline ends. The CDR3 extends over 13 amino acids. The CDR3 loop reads CASSPWGGQPQHF. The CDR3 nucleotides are TGTGCCAGCAGTCCCTGGGGGGGCCAGCCCCAGCATTTT.

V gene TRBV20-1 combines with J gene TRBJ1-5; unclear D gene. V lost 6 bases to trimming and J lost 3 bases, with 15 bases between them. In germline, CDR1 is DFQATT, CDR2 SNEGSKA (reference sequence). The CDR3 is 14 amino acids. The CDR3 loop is CSALRTPPNQPQHF. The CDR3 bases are TGCAGTGCACTGAGGACTCCCCCCAATCAGCCCCAGCATTTT.

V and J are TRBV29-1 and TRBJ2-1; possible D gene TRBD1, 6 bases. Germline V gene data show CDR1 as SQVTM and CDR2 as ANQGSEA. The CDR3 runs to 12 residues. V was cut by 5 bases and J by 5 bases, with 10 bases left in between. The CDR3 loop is CSVRDNDNEQFF. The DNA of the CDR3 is TGCAGCGTTAGGGACAATGACAATGAGCAGTTCTTC.

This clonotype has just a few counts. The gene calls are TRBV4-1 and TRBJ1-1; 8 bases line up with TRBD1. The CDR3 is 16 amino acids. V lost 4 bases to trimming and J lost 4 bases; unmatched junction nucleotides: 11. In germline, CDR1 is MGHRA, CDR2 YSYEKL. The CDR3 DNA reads TGCGCCAGCAGCCTCGGACAGGGCATCGGGGGCACTGAAGCTTTCTTT. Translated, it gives CASSLGQGIGGTEAFF.

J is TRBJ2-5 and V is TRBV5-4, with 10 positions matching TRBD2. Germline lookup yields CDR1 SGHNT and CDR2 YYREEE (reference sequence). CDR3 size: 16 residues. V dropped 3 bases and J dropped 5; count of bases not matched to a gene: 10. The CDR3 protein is CASSSGGAGGPETQYF. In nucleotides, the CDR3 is TGTGCCAGCAGCTCGGGTGGAGCGGGGGGGCCGGAGACCCAGTACTTC.

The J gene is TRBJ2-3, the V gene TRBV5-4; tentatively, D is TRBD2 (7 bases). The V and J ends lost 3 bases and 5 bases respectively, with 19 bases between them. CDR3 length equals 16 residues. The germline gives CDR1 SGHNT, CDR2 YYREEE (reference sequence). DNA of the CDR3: TGTGCCAGCAGCTCGGGGGGCCCCACTGGAGGAGATACGCAGTATTTT. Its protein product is CASSSGGPTGGDTQYF.

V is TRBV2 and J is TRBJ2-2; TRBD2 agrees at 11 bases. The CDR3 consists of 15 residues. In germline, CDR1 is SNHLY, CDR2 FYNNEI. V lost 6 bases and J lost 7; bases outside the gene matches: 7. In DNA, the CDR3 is TGTGCCAGCAGGGCTAGCGGGGGGATCAACGGGGAGCTGTTTTTT. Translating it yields CASRASGGINGELFF.

The CDR3 is CASSYRPVYGYTF. CDR3 coding DNA: TGTGCCAGCAGTTACAGGCCCGTCTATGGCTACACCTTC. The chain joins TRBV6-2 or TRBV6-3 to TRBJ1-2; D is unresolved. Germline V gene lookup returns CDR1 MNHEY and CDR2 SVGEGT. V shed 2 bases and J shed 4 bases, with 8 bases lying between them. The CDR3 sequence is 13 residues long.

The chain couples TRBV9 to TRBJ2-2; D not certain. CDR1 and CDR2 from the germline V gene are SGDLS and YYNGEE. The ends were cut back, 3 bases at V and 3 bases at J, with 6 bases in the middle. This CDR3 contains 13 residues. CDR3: CASSAWDTGELFF. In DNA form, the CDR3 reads TGTGCCAGCAGCGCCTGGGACACCGGGGAGCTGTTTTTT.

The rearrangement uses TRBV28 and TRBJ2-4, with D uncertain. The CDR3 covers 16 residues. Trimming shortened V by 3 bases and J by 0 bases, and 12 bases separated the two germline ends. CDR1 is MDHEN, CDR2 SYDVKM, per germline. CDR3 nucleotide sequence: TGTGCCAGCAGTTTGGCGGACGGAATAGCCAAAAACATTCAGTACTTC. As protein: CASSLADGIAKNIQYF.

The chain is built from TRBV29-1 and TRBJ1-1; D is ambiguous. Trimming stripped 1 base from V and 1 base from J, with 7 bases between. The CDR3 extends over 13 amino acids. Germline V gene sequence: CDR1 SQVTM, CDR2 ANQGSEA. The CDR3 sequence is CSVEGRTNTEAFF. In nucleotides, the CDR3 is TGCAGCGTTGAAGGAAGGACGAACACTGAAGCTTTCTTT.

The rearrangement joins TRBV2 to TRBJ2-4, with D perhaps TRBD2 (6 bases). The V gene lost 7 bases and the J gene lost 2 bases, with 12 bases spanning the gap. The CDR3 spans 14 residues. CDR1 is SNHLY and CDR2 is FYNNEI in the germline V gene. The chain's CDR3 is CASIFGSSKNIQYF. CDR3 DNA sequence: TGTGCCAGCATTTTCGGGAGCTCCAAAAACATTCAGTACTTC.

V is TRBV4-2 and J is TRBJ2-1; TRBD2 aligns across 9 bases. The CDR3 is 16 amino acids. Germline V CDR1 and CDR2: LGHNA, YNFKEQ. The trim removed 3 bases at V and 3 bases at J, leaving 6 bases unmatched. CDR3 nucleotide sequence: TGTGCCAGCAGCCAGCAAGCGGGGGGCCTCTACAATGAGCAGTTCTTC. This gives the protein CASSQQAGGLYNEQFF.